The clone carrying this T cell receptor beta chain occurred a few times. This entry belongs to a study of T cell responses to AZD1222 COVID-19 vaccine. The V gene lost 1 base and the J gene lost 2 bases, with 4 bases spanning the gap. CDR3 length equals 12 residues. Looked up from germline, CDR1 is SGHTS and CDR2 is YDEGEE. Profiling relied on immunoSEQ multiplex PCR, and the TCRdb table lists in-frame clones only, not all of them. The sample consists of 120,000 or so clones, around 86% of them appearing once. The receptor was derived from an adult in good health. The J gene is TRBJ2-7, the V gene TRBV5-8; D is undetermined. The sequences come from peripheral blood, collected on day 0 of AZD1222 vaccination. CDR3 region: CASSLKTYEQYF. The DNA of the CDR3 is TGTGCCAGCAGCTTGAAAACCTACGAGCAGTACTTC.